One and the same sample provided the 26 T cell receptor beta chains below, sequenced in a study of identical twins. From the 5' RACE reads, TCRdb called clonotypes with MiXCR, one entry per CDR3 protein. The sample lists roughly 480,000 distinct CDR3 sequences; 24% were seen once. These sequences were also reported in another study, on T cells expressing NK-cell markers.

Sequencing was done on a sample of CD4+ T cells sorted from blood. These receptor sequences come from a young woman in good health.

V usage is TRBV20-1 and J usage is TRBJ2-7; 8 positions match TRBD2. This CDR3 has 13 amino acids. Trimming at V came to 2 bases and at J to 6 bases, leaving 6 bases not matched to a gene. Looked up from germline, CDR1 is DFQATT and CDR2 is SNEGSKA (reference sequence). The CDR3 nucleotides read TGCAGTGCTAGATCCGGGGGGGGATTCGAGCAGTACTTC. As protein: CSARSGGGFEQYF.

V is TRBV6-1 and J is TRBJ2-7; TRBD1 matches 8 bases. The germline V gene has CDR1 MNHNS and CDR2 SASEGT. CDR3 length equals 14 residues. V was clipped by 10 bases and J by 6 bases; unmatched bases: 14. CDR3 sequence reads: CATTTGQGGSEQYF. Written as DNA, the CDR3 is TGTGCCACCACCACTGGACAGGGAGGAAGCGAGCAGTACTTC.

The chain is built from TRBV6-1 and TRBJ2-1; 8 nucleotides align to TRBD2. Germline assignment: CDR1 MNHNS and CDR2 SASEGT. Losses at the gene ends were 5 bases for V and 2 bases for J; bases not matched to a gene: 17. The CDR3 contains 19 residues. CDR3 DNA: TGTGCCAGCAGTCCGGCGCGGGGGGTCTCCGGGACCGCCTACAATGAGCAGTTCTTC. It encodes CASSPARGVSGTAYNEQFF.

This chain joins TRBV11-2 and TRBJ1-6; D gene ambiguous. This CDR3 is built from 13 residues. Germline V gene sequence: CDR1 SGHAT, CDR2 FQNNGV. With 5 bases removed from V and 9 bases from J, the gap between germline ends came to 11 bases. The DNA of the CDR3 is TGTGCCAGCAGCCCCTTTGAGGGTTCACCCCTCCACTTT. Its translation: CASSPFEGSPLHF.

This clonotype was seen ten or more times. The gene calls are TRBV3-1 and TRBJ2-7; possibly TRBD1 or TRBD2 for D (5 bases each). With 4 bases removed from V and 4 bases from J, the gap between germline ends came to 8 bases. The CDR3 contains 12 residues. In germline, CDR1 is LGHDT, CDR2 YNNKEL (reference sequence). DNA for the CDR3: TGTGCCAGCAGCCTGAGGGGTTACGAGCAGTACTTC. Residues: CASSLRGYEQYF.

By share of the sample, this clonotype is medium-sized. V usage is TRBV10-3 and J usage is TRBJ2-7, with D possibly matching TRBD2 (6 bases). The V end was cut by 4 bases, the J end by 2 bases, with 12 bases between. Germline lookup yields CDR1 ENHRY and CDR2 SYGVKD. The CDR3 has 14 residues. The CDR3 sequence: CAISVSSGPYEQYF. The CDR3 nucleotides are TGTGCCATCAGTGTTAGCAGCGGGCCCTACGAGCAGTACTTC.

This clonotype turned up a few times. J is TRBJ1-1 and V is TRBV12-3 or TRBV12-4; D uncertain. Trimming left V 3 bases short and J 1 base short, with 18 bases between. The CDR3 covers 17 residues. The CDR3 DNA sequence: TGTGCCAGCAGTTTTGGTGGGGTGGGCGGCTCGAACACTGAAGCTTTCTTT. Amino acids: CASSFGGVGGSNTEAFF.

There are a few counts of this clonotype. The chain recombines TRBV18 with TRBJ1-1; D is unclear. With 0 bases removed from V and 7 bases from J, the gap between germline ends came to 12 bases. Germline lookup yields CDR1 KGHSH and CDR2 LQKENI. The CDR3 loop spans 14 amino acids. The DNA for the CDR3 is TGTGCCAGCTCACCACCGGAGACCTACCGTGAAGCTTTCTTT. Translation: CASSPPETYREAFF. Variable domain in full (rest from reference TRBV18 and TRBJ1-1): NAGVMQNPRHLVRRRGQEARLRCSPMKGHSHVYWYRQLPEEGLKFMVYLQKENIIDESGMPKERFSAEFPKEGPSILRIQQVVRGDSAAYFCASSPPETYREAFFGQGTRLTVV.

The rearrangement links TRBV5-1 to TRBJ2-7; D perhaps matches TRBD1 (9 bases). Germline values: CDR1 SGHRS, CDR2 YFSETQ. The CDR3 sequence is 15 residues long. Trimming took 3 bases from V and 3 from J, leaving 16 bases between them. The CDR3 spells CASSSGGTGNYEQYF. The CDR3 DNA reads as TGCGCCAGCAGCTCGGGGGGGACAGGGAACTACGAGCAGTACTTC.

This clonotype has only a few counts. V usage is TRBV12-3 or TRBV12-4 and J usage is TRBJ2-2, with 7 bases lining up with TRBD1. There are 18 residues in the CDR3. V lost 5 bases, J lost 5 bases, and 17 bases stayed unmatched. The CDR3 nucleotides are TGTGCCAGCAGTCGGGACAGACCCCTATCCCTTGGGACCGGGGAGCTGTTTTTT. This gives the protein CASSRDRPLSLGTGELFF.

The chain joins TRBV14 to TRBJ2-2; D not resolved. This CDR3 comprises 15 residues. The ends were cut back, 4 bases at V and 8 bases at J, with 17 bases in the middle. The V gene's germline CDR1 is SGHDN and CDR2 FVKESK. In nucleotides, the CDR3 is TGTGCCAGCAGCCCCTTAAGTTCGGTCGAGGGGGAGCTGTTTTTT. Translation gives CASSPLSSVEGELFF. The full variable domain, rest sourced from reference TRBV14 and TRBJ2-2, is EAGVTQFPSHSVIEKGQTVTLRCDPISGHDNLYWYRRVMGKEIKFLLHFVKESKQDESGMPNNRFLAERTGGTYSTLKVQPAELEDSGVYFCASSPLSSVEGELFFGEGSRLTVL.

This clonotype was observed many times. CDR3 sequence: CASSEYSGSETQYF. Here the CDR3 DNA reads TGTGCCAGCAGTGAATACTCGGGTTCGGAGACCCAGTACTTC. The V gene is TRBV25-1, the J gene TRBJ2-5; D uncertain. The germline CDR1 and CDR2 sequences are MGHDK and SYGVNS. This CDR3 region has 14 residues. V dropped 0 bases and J dropped 5 bases, with 10 bases sitting between them.

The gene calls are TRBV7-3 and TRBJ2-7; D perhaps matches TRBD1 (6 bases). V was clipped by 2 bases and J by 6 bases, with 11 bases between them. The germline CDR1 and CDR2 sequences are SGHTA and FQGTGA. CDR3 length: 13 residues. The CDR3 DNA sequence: TGTGCCAGCAGCTTATATGGGGGCTCCGAGCAGTACTTC. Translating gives CASSLYGGSEQYF.

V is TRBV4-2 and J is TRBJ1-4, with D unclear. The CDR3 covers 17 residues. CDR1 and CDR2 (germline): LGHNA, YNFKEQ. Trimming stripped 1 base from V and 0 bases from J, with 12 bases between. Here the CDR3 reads CASSQGGVLATNEKLFF. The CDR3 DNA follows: TGTGCCAGCAGCCAAGGGGGTGTCCTTGCAACTAATGAAAAACTGTTTTTT.

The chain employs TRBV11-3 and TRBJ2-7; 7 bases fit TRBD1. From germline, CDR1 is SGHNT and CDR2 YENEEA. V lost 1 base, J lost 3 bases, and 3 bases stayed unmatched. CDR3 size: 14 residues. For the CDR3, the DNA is TGTGCCAGCAGCTTAGGTCACAGGGGCTACGAGCAGTACTTC. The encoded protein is CASSLGHRGYEQYF.

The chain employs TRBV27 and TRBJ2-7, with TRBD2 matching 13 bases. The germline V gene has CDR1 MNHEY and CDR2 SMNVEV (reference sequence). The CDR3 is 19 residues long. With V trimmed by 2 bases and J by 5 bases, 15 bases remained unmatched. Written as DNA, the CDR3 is TGTGCCAGCAGTTTACGTCCCGGGACTAGCGGGAAATTCAGGAACGAGCAGTACTTC. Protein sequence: CASSLRPGTSGKFRNEQYF.

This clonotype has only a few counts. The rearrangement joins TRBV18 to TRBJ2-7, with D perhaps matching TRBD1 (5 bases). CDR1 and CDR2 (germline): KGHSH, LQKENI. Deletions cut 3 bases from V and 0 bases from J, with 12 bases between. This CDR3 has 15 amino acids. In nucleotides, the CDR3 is TGTGCCAGCTCACCCTTCGCCAGGGACTCCTACGAGCAGTACTTC. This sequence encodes CASSPFARDSYEQYF.

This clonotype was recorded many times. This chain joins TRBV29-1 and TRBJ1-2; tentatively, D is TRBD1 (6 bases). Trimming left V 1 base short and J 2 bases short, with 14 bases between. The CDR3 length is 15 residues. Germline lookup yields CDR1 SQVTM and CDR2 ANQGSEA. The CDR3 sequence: CSVEGRGQKNYGYTF. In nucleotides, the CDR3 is TGCAGCGTTGAAGGTCGAGGACAGAAAAACTATGGCTACACCTTC. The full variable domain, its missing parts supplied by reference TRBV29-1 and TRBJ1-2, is SAVISQKPSRDICQRGTSLTIQCQVDSQVTMMFWYRQQPGQSLTLIATANQGSEATYESGFVIDKFPISRPNLTFSTLTVSNMSPEDSSIYLCSVEGRGQKNYGYTFGSGTRLTVV.

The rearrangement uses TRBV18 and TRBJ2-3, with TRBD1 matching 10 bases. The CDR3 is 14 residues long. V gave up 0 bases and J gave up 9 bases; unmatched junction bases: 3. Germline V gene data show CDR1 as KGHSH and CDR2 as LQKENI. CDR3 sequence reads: CASSPPSTGGTQYF. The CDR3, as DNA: TGTGCCAGCTCACCACCTTCGACAGGGGGCACGCAGTATTTT.

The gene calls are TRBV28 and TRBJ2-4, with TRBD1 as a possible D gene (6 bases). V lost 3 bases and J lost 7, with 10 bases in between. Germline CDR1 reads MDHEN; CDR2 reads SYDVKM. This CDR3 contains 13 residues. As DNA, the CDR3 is TGTGCCAGCAGTTTCGGACAGATCAACATTCAGTACTTC. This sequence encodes CASSFGQINIQYF.

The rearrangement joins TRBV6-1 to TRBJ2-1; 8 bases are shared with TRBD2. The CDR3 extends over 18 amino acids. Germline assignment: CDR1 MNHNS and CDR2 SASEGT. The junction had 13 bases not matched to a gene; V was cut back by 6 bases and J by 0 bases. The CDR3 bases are TGTGCCAGCAGCCCTGTCCATTGGCGGGGGGCCTCCTACAATGAGCAGTTCTTC. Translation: CASSPVHWRGASYNEQFF.

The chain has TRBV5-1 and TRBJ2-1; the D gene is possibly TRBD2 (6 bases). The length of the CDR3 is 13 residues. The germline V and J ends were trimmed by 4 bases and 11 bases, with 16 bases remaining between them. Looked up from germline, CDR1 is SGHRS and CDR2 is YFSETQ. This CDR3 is CASSEPSEGKQFF. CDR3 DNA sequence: TGCGCCAGCAGCGAACCTAGCGAAGGGAAGCAGTTCTTC.

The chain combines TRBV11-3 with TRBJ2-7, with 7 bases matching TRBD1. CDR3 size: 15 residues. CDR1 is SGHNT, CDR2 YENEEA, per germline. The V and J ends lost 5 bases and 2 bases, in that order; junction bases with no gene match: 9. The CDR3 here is CASSPLGQDAYEQYF. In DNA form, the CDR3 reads TGTGCCAGCAGCCCCCTCGGACAGGACGCCTACGAGCAGTACTTC.

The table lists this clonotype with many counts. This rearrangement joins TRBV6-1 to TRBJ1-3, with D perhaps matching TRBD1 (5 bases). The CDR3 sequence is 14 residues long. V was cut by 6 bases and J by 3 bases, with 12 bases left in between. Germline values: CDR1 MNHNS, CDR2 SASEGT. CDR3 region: CASSDVGLGNTIYF. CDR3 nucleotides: TGTGCCAGCAGCGACGTGGGGCTTGGAAACACCATATATTTT.

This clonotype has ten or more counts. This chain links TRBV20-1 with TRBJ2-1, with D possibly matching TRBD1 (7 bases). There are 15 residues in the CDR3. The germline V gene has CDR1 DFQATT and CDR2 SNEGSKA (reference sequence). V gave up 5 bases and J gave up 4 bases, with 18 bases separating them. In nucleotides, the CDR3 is TGCAGTGCTCGCACCCAGGGGGGAATTTACAATGAGCAGTTCTTC. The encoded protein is CSARTQGGIYNEQFF.

CDR3 residues: CASSYQGGTGELFF. The DNA of the CDR3 is TGTGCCAGCAGTTACCAGGGGGGCACCGGGGAGCTGTTTTTT. The V call is TRBV12-3 or TRBV12-4, the J call TRBJ2-2; D is possibly TRBD1 (7 bases). The CDR3 runs to 14 residues. The V and J ends lost 4 bases and 4 bases respectively, with 10 bases between them.